This TCR beta chain comes out of a study of T cells after yellow fever vaccination (dated by TCRdb to the late 2010s). About the full investigation: The SMART-Seq v4 Ultra Low Input RNA kit was used to prepare libraries from fractions with low cell numbers. To follow T-cell clones before and after primary and booster YFV17D yellow fever vaccination, bulk TCR alpha and beta repertoires were sequenced over time. Two healthy male donors, one aged 18 to 30 and one aged 30 to 40 years, made up the cohort. Blood was drawn at multiple timepoints before and after primary and secondary immunization, with bulk PBMC replicates and cell subsets isolated.

Sequencing took place on an Illumina NovaSeq 6000. TCR cDNA was synthesized by 5'RACE template switching, through which a universal primer site and unique molecular identifiers were introduced. Priming of cDNA synthesis was performed from both the TCR alpha and TCR beta constant segments. Library amplification used two PCR steps, and the second PCR step added sample barcodes and sequencing adapters. Sequencing of libraries was performed on Illumina HiSeq 2500 (2x100 bp) or NovaSeq (2x150 bp). The paper's data handling went like this. Reads were demultiplexed and collapsed into UMI consensus sequences with MIGEC, and V(D)J alignment was performed with MiXCR. Using edgeR on replicate PBMC samples, clonotypes were called vaccine-responding if FDR was below 0.01 and the log2 fold change was above 5 up to day 15. Bulk clonotypes were assigned CD4 or CD8 identity according to which sequenced CD4 or CD8 repertoire held them at higher abundance. TCRdb reprocessing: public reads trimmed at Q25 with fastp, clones called with MiXCR, in-frame beta chains kept. For every CDR3 protein sequence, its rows merge into one entry that carries the most common genes and DNA. The V and J calls were not made by the authors but by TCRdb's processing. The sample table records around 320,000 distinct CDR3 sequences; approximately 4.3% of these occur just once. The ten largest clones add up to less than 20% of the sample.

The treatment or condition label for this specimen denotes: live attenuated yellow fever vaccine strain. At every blood-draw timepoint, two biological replicates of bulk PBMCs were collected. A standard Ficoll-Paque protocol was used to isolate PBMCs from peripheral blood. TriZol was used to extract RNA from bulk PBMCs, CD4 and CD8 fractions, and dextramer-positive and dextramer-negative fractions. What the study reported, not specific to this receptor: Computational filtering was needed because FACS-sorted repertoires could contain abundant contaminating clonotypes from the bulk population. A small fraction of clonotypes showed up in both the CD4 and CD8 compartments, probably as a result of convergent recombination. Because the study included only a couple of donors, the extent to which the findings can be generalized is limited. Compared with the primary T-cell response, the secondary T-cell response was faster but weaker, reaching its peak on day 5 rather than on day 15. Most clones expanded after primary vaccination were re-detected after the booster (around 96% of CD4 and 88% of CD8), suggesting broad memory maintenance.

Only a few counts were recorded for this clonotype. Its recognized antigen is unknown. No base qualities exist here, and no much larger clone lies one base off it. The sample consisted of PBMCs, taken 15 days after the yellow fever booster vaccination. The source is a man aged 18 to 30 who received the YFV17D yellow fever vaccine.

The bases read TGTGCCAGCAGTCCCTTTTCTGGCACAGATACGCAGTATTTT. Its product reads: CASSPFSGTDTQYF. The chain is assembled from TRBV7-2 and TRBJ2-3; the D gene cannot be named for sure. Via the germline V gene, CDR1 is SGHTA and CDR2 FQGNSA. The V end loses 6 bases and the J end loses 1 base, and a stretch of 11 bases separates them. The CDR3 starts with the cysteine, ends with the phenylalanine, and has 14 residues. Kept here is only the CDR3 DNA, which spans 42 bases and is read in frame from base 1. Where the CDR3 stops, the reference TRBV7-2 and TRBJ2-3 genes take over; the full variable domain is GAGVSQSPSNKVTEKGKDVELRCDPISGHTALYWYRQSLGQGLEFLIYFQGNSAPDKSGLPSDRFSAERTGGSVSTLTIQRTQQEDSAVYLCASSPFSGTDTQYFGPGTRLTVL.